The clone carrying this T cell receptor beta chain was found many times. What it binds is not known. CDR1 is MNHEY and CDR2 is SVGEGT in the germline V gene. J lost 0 bases, V lost 0 bases, and 8 bases had no gene match. There are 17 residues in the CDR3. The entry originates in a study of T cell repertoires in cytomegalovirus infection. Study-level background: The authors relied on CMV epitopes, both recently identified HLA-C-restricted and well-studied HLA-B-restricted. Public signatures in TCR beta pointed to CMV infection and matching HLA type. Study observations and caveats: CMV-specific TCR beta clonotypes restricted by HLA-C dominated the ex vivo response. Individuals carrying CMV plus the relevant HLA were identified by cumulative frequency of public TCR beta families.

Using its own MiXCR run on the reads, TCRdb lists one record per CDR3 protein. The sample includes 900,000 to 950,000 distinct CDR3 sequences, around 31% of them seen just once. The chain joins TRBV6-2 or TRBV6-3 to TRBJ2-7, with 7 bases aligning to TRBD1. The material sequenced was cultured CD8+ T cells from PBMCs, taken from culture after CMV antigen stimulation. This clonotype was obtained from a human donor in good health (CMV status not recorded). Some clones in this sample may be carry-over from other donors' samples. The CDR3 DNA reads as TGTGCCAGCAGTTACTCGCCCTCCGGGACAGACTCCTACGAGCAGTACGTC. It yields the protein CASSYSPSGTDSYEQYV.